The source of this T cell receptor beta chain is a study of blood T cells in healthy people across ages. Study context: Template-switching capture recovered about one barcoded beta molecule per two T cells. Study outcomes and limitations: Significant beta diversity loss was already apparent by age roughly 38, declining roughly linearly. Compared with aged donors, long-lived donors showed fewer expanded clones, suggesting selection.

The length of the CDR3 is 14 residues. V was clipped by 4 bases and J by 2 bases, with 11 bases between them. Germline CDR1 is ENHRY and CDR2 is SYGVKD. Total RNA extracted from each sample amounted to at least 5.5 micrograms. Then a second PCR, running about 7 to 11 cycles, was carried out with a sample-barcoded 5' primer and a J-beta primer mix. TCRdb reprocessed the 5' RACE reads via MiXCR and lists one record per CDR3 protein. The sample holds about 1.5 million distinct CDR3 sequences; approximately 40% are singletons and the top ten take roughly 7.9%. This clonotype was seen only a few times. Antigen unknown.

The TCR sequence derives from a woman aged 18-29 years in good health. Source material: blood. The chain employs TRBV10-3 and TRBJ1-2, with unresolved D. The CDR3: CAISAAGGNYGYTF. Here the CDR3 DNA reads TGTGCCATCAGTGCCGCCGGTGGGAACTATGGCTACACCTTC.